The clone carrying this T cell receptor (beta chain) has ten or more counts. The target antigen is unknown. Time point denoted: sample taken at primary tumor resection. The cohort: roughly 72 early-stage, untreated non-small cell lung cancer patients. TCRdb redid the calling of the 5' RACE reads with MiXCR, one entry per CDR3 protein. The data show 14,000 or so distinct CDR3 sequences, around 4.7% seen once. The CDR3 extends over 13 amino acids. Germline V CDR1 and CDR2: SQVTM, ANQGSEA. Trimming cost V 0 bases and J 4 bases, with 9 bases left between them. The data are from a study of spatial heterogeneity in lung cancer. The overall study: There were, on average, more than ten raw-read appearances for each unique TCR and UMI combination.

General observations from the study: Mutation counts in tumors were tracked by counts of expanded intratumoral alpha and beta TCRs.

The gene calls are TRBV29-1 and TRBJ1-2; tentatively, D is TRBD1 (6 bases). This sample comprised lung tumor tissue, obtained at surgery. The sequence was obtained from a female donor with early-stage non-small cell lung cancer. Written as DNA, the CDR3 is TGCAGCGTTGAAGATCCCAGGGGCTATGGCTACACCTTC. Translation: CSVEDPRGYGYTF.